This T cell receptor beta chain was recorded in a study of PD-1 blockade in classical Hodgkin lymphoma. Sequenced by immunoSEQ multiplex PCR; TCRdb stores in-frame clones only, minus some. The top ten hold around 35% of the sample, which has around 45,000 clones, 78% seen once. Time point specified: cycle 4 day 1 (C4D1), after more than five weeks of nivolumab. Every patient was affected by relapse after autologous stem cell transplantation, while exposure to brentuximab vedotin was not uniform. Only one count was recorded for this clone. The TCR originated in a human donor with classical Hodgkin lymphoma. The sample here was peripheral blood mononuclear cells (PBMCs), taken before the fourth cycle of nivolumab.

The CDR3 nucleotides are TGTGCCAGCAGGTTACAGGGGGCGGCTTTGATGGCTTTCTTT. Amino acid sequence: CASRLQGAALMAFF. V gene TRBV28 combines with J gene TRBJ1-1, with TRBD1 matching over 9 bases. CDR1 is MDHEN, CDR2 SYDVKM, per germline. Trimming at V came to 6 bases and at J to 11 bases, leaving 13 bases not matched to a gene. This CDR3 is 14 amino acids long.